The 17 T cell receptor beta chains reported below all come from one sample, sequenced in a study of blood T cell repertoires in COVID-19. Repertoires were generated with immunoSEQ multiplex PCR, while TCRdb's copy carries only in-frame clones and drops some. The data show roughly 250,000 clones, approximately 78% seen once. Sequencing input: peripheral blood. These receptors all come from a woman aged 60-75 years with active or convalescent COVID-19.

The chain uses TRBV5-6 and TRBJ1-6, with TRBD1 matching over 7 bases. J gave up 6 bases and V 3 bases, and 3 bases lay outside the gene matches. Looked up from germline, CDR1 is SGHDT and CDR2 is YYEEEE. The CDR3 runs to 14 residues. For the CDR3, the DNA is TGTGCCAGCAGCTCGGGACAGACTAATTCACCCCTCCACTTT. Its protein product is CASSSGQTNSPLHF.

V gene TRBV9 combines with J gene TRBJ2-3, with D possibly TRBD1 on 5 matching bases. V gave up 0 bases and J gave up 0 bases, with 14 bases separating them. This CDR3 contains 17 residues. CDR1 is SGDLS, CDR2 YYNGEE, per germline. CDR3 sequence: CASSVAPGKGSTDTQYF. In DNA, the CDR3 is TGTGCCAGCAGCGTAGCTCCAGGGAAGGGGAGCACAGATACGCAGTATTTT.

The chain combines TRBV15 with TRBJ1-2, with D unresolved. Germline V gene lookup returns CDR1 LNHNV and CDR2 YYDKDF (reference sequence). V was trimmed by 0 bases and J by 4 bases, leaving 12 bases between them. The CDR3 has 15 amino acids. CDR3 sequence reads: CATSRERRALYGYTF. In DNA, the CDR3 is TGTGCCACCAGCAGAGAGAGGAGGGCACTCTATGGCTACACCTTC.

This rearrangement joins TRBV7-9 to TRBJ1-1; 7 bases fit TRBD1. Germline-derived CDR1 and CDR2 are SEHNR and FQNEAQ (reference sequence). CDR3 length: 16 residues. The J segment lost 1 base and the V segment lost 6 bases, leaving 11 bases of the junction unmatched. CDR3 protein: CASSDRAGEGNTEAFF. The CDR3 bases are TGTGCCAGCAGTGACAGGGCGGGCGAGGGGAACACTGAAGCTTTCTTT.

V usage is TRBV19 and J usage is TRBJ2-3; 9 nucleotides agree with TRBD1. The CDR3 is 13 amino acids. V lost 10 bases to trimming and J lost 3 bases; unmatched junction nucleotides: 5. The germline CDR1 and CDR2 sequences are LNHDA and SQIVND (reference sequence). The CDR3 reads CATRQGVTDTQYF. The DNA for the CDR3 is TGTGCCACTCGACAGGGGGTAACAGATACGCAGTATTTT.

CDR3 in DNA: TGTGCCAGCAGTGACCAGTTCGGGGACAGGGTACGGCTCTATGGCTACACCTTC. It yields the protein CASSDQFGDRVRLYGYTF. The gene calls are TRBV6-1 and TRBJ1-2, with 9 bases lining up with TRBD1. This CDR3 has 18 amino acids. CDR1 MNHNS and CDR2 SASEGT come from the germline V gene. J gave up 4 bases and V 3 bases, and 15 bases lay outside the gene matches.

The sample holds a few counts of this clone. The chain couples TRBV30 to TRBJ1-5; maybe TRBD1 (5 bases). V was pared by 1 base and J by 4 bases, with 8 bases between. This CDR3 region has 13 residues. Germline loops: CDR1 GTSNPN, CDR2 SVGIG (reference sequence). CDR3 loop: CAWSGTNNQPQHF. The CDR3 region has the DNA TGTGCCTGGAGTGGGACAAATAATCAGCCCCAGCATTTT.

The gene calls are TRBV5-6 and TRBJ1-6, with D possibly being TRBD1 (5 bases). Germline CDR1 and CDR2: SGHDT and YYEEEE. CDR3 length: 14 amino acids. Trimming took 0 bases from V and 8 from J, leaving 9 bases between them. CDR3 DNA: TGTGCCAGCAGCTTGGTCACAGGAGATTCACCCCTCCACTTT. This encodes CASSLVTGDSPLHF. Looking up the rest from reference TRBV5-6 and TRBJ1-6 gives the full variable domain: DAGVTQSPTHLIKTRGQQVTLRCSPKSGHDTVSWYQQALGQGPQFIFQYYEEEERQRGNFPDRFSGHQFPNYSSELNVNALLLGDSALYLCASSLVTGDSPLHFGNGTRLTVT.

This clone was seen a single time. The CDR3 coding sequence is TGTGCCAGCTCACCCCAAAGATTACAGGGGGCGAACACTGAAGCTTTCTTT. This sequence encodes CASSPQRLQGANTEAFF. The chain recombines TRBV18 with TRBJ1-1, with 9 bases aligning to TRBD1. The V gene's germline CDR1 is KGHSH and CDR2 LQKENI. CDR3 size: 17 residues. Unmatched junction bases numbered 9, after V lost 3 bases and J lost 1 base.

The chain is built from TRBV7-9 and TRBJ1-3, with D possibly TRBD1 on 5 matching bases. The V and J ends lost 3 bases and 1 base respectively, with 10 bases between them. The CDR3 totals 15 residues. The germline CDR1 and CDR2 sequences are SEHNR and FQNEAQ (reference sequence). The DNA of the CDR3 is TGTGCCAGCAGCTTGGGCCGGGGGTCTGGAAACACCATATATTTT. This encodes CASSLGRGSGNTIYF. The whole variable domain, remainder taken from reference TRBV7-9 and TRBJ1-3, is DTGVSQNPRHKITKRGQNVTFRCDPISEHNRLYWYRQTLGQGPEFLTYFQNEAQLEKSRLLSDRFSAERPKGSFSTLEIQRTEQGDSAMYLCASSLGRGSGNTIYFGEGSWLTVV.

This clone was picked up a small number of times. This sequence joins TRBV19 and TRBJ1-6, with 9 bases that match TRBD1. The CDR3 loop spans 14 amino acids. The V gene end was trimmed by 6 bases and the J gene end by 10 bases; junction bases not matched to a gene: 7. Germline V gene data show CDR1 as LNHDA and CDR2 as SQIVND (reference sequence). Here the CDR3 reads CASRKQGARSPLHF. In nucleotides, the CDR3 is TGTGCCAGTAGGAAACAGGGGGCGCGCTCACCCCTCCACTTT.

The rearrangement uses TRBV2 and TRBJ2-1; TRBD2 matches 7 bases. The V gene end was trimmed by 3 bases and the J gene end by 15 bases; junction bases not matched to a gene: 8. The CDR3 contains 12 residues. Germline assignment: CDR1 SNHLY and CDR2 FYNNEI. Here the CDR3 DNA reads TGTGCCAGCAGTGACAGAGCGGGGAGGTGGTTCTTC. Protein product: CASSDRAGRWFF.

The chain recombines TRBV7-9 with TRBJ2-1; a weak D match, TRBD2 (5 bases). Looked up from germline, CDR1 is SEHNR and CDR2 is FQNEAQ (reference sequence). The germline V and J ends were trimmed by 2 bases and 6 bases, with 23 bases remaining between them. The CDR3 contains 18 residues. CDR3 sequence: CASSLYTYRGVGFNEQFF. The CDR3 nucleotides read TGTGCCAGCAGCTTATATACGTATCGGGGTGTGGGTTTCAATGAGCAGTTCTTC.

In its sample, this clone was seen once. The chain has TRBV10-3 and TRBJ2-1; the D gene is possibly TRBD1 (6 bases). Per germline, CDR1 ENHRY and CDR2 SYGVKD. V was shortened by 7 bases and J by 4 bases, with 11 bases between the two germline ends. CDR3 length: 13 residues. The CDR3 sequence: CAINAGAYNEQFF. The DNA for the CDR3 is TGTGCCATCAATGCAGGGGCTTACAATGAGCAGTTCTTC.

This chain uses TRBV19 with TRBJ1-5, with 10 bases that match TRBD1. The J segment lost 1 base and the V segment lost 7 bases, leaving 7 bases of the junction unmatched. Germline assignment: CDR1 LNHDA and CDR2 SQIVND (reference sequence). The CDR3 length is 16 residues. In DNA, the CDR3 is TGTGCCAGTACCCCTTGGGACAGGGGCAGCAATCAGCCCCAGCATTTT. This sequence encodes CASTPWDRGSNQPQHF.

This chain connects TRBV6-5 to TRBJ1-4, with no clear D. CDR1 is MNHEY and CDR2 is SVGAGI in the germline V gene. V lost 6 bases and J 4 bases, leaving 6 bases between the germline ends. The CDR3 loop spans 12 amino acids. The chain's CDR3 is CASRDYNEKLFF. CDR3 nucleotides: TGTGCCAGCAGGGACTATAATGAAAAACTGTTTTTT.

This clone is a singleton in its sample. The chain employs TRBV2 and TRBJ1-4; tentative D call: TRBD1 (6 bases). Germline V lookup: CDR1 SNHLY, CDR2 FYNNEI. V was clipped by 11 bases and J by 0 bases, with 10 bases between them. CDR3 size: 13 residues. The DNA for the CDR3 is TGTGCCCGGGCAGGGGCAACTAATGAAAAACTGTTTTTT. Translation: CARAGATNEKLFF.